The 11 T cell receptor beta chains presented below share a single source sample, sequenced in a study of cytomegalovirus exposure and HLA in healthy donors. PCR involved 60 Vbeta and 13 Jbeta primers. Method: immunoSEQ multiplex PCR; TCRdb's copy keeps in-frame clones and lacks some. The data contain around 20,000 clones, under 85% of them singletons. The sequenced sample was PBMCs. Receptors were obtained from a human donor in good health.

The V call is TRBV6-5, the J call TRBJ2-3; D gene uncertain. V lost 6 bases to trimming and J lost 5 bases, with 12 bases between them. CDR3 length: 13 amino acids. The V gene's germline CDR1 is MNHEY and CDR2 SVGAGI. CDR3 nucleotide sequence: TGTGCCAGCAGCCCTGTACCAGGAGATACGCAGTATTTT. Translation gives CASSPVPGDTQYF.

V gene TRBV19 combines with J gene TRBJ2-3, with 7 positions matching TRBD1. The CDR3 consists of 15 residues. Germline values: CDR1 LNHDA, CDR2 SQIVND (reference sequence). Unmatched junction bases numbered 5, after V lost 3 bases and J lost 2 bases. CDR3 loop: CASSIAQGPTDTQYF. CDR3 sequence (DNA): TGTGCCAGTAGTATTGCACAGGGGCCCACAGATACGCAGTATTTT. Combining the CDR3 with reference TRBV19 and TRBJ2-3 gives the whole variable domain DGGITQSPKYLFRKEGQNVTLSCEQNLNHDAMYWYRQDPGQGLRLIYYSQIVNDFQKGDIAEGYSVSREKKESFPLTVTSAQKNPTAFYLCASSIAQGPTDTQYFGPGTRLTVL.

The gene calls are TRBV7-9 and TRBJ2-3; 8 bases match TRBD2. The CDR3 is 16 amino acids. The V gene end was trimmed by 5 bases and the J gene end by 2 bases; junction bases not matched to a gene: 9. Germline lookup yields CDR1 SEHNR and CDR2 FQNEAQ (reference sequence). CDR3 sequence reads: CASSRSGGRLTDTQYF. The CDR3 DNA reads as TGTGCCAGCAGCCGCTCGGGCGGGAGGCTCACAGATACGCAGTATTTT.

The chain carries TRBV4-1 and TRBJ2-5, with D possibly being TRBD2 (6 bases). Germline lookup yields CDR1 MGHRA and CDR2 YSYEKL. The CDR3 spans 17 residues. The V and J ends lost 1 base and 5 bases respectively, with 20 bases between them. The CDR3: CASSQGRGVTIQETQYF. The CDR3 nucleotides read TGCGCCAGCAGCCAAGGGAGGGGCGTCACGATCCAGGAGACCCAGTACTTC.

The chain carries TRBV27 and TRBJ1-2, with TRBD1 as a possible D gene (5 bases). This CDR3 has 15 residues. V was trimmed by 4 bases and J by 2 bases, leaving 14 bases between them. CDR1 is MNHEY, CDR2 SMNVEV, per germline (reference sequence). The CDR3 spells CASSSSSGFNYGYTF. The CDR3 DNA sequence: TGTGCCAGCAGTTCCTCCTCAGGGTTCAACTATGGCTACACCTTC.

The chain couples TRBV6-1 to TRBJ2-5, with 12 bases fitting TRBD1. The closer fit of TRBJ2-7 to the DNA end suggests the J call may be wrong. Germline V gene data show CDR1 as MNHNS and CDR2 as SASEGT. This CDR3 is 16 amino acids long. Here the CDR3 reads CASSAGTGGLNYEQYF. In DNA form, the CDR3 reads TGTGCCAGCAGTGCCGGGACAGGGGGCTTGAACTACGAGCAGTACTTC.

This clone came up a few times. The gene calls are TRBV11-1 and TRBJ1-2, with 9 positions matching TRBD1. The CDR3 totals 15 residues. Germline trimming cut 7 bases from V and 4 bases from J; bases unmatched to any gene: 10. Looked up from germline, CDR1 is SGHAT and CDR2 is FQDESV (reference sequence). The CDR3 DNA follows: TGTGCCAGCACCCCCGGACAGGGGTATGTCTATGGCTACACCTTC. It is translated as CASTPGQGYVYGYTF.

The gene calls are TRBV25-1 and TRBJ1-6, with 7 positions matching TRBD1. The CDR3 has 14 residues. The V and J ends lost 6 bases and 10 bases, in that order; junction bases with no gene match: 9. Germline CDR1 is MGHDK and CDR2 is SYGVNS. CDR3 coding DNA: TGTGCCAGCAGCGGGGGACAGCTCCGGTCACCCCTCCACTTT. This sequence encodes CASSGGQLRSPLHF.

This chain uses TRBV30 with TRBJ1-1; D unclear. With 0 bases removed from V and 6 bases from J, the gap between germline ends came to 14 bases. Germline V gene sequence: CDR1 GTSNPN, CDR2 SVGIG (reference sequence). CDR3 length: 14 residues. Here the CDR3 reads CAWSVAGYGSEAFF. DNA for the CDR3: TGTGCCTGGAGTGTAGCAGGTTATGGGTCTGAAGCTTTCTTT.

Points on this clone: A read error may account for a junction end that differs from germline. The chain couples TRBV11-2 to TRBJ2-1; 8 bases align to TRBD1. The CDR3 extends over 15 amino acids. The germline CDR1 and CDR2 sequences are SGHAT and FQNNGV. CDR3 amino acids: CASSLGQEPYNEQFF. Written as DNA, the CDR3 is TGTGCCAGCAGCTTGGGACAGGAGCCCTATAATGAGCAGTTCTTC.

V is TRBV6-1 and J is TRBJ1-6; tentatively, D is TRBD1 (5 bases). CDR1 is MNHNS, CDR2 SASEGT, per germline. V lost 1 base, J lost 5 bases, and 9 bases lay in between. This CDR3 has 15 residues. The CDR3 DNA follows: TGTGCCAGCAGTGAAGGGGCGGGGCATAATTCACCCCTCCACTTT. Residues: CASSEGAGHNSPLHF.